This entry features one T cell receptor beta chain sequence. This clonotype turned up a few times. It lacks a known antigen. Qualities for individual bases were not recorded, and no much larger clone is one base off. This sample was included in a study of response to subunit inactivated influenza vaccine (dated by TCRdb to the late 2010s). For context, the study as a whole: The study used deep quantitative T cell receptor repertoire profiling to track responses to a trivalent subunit inactivated influenza vaccine.

The method was RT-PCR. These reads were obtained on an Illumina HiSeq 2500. The raw public reads went through TCRdb reprocessing: fastp at Q25, MiXCR clone calling, in-frame beta chains kept. Each entry merges the rows of one CDR3 protein and shows their most common DNA and genes. In all, the sample holds approximately 680,000 distinct CDR3 sequences, and approximately 14% of those were seen once. The top ten hold 9.5% to 13% of the sample. Study-wide conclusions, independent of this receptor: The authors proposed that each seasonal influenza vaccination may bring in only a limited number of new T cells.

Sequences were derived from PBMCs from blood, sampled less than 13 days after vaccination. The source of this sequence is a man in his forties or fifties who received an inactivated influenza vaccine. Donor details come from another sample of the same person, matched by shared clones.

CDR3 reads: CASSLIGAGRRNEQFF. The sequenced DNA: TGTGCCAGCAGCTTAATAGGCGCGGGGAGAAGGAATGAGCAGTTCTTC. The rearranged segments are TRBV7-2 and TRBJ2-1; TRBD2 is possibly the D segment (6 matching bases). CDR1 and CDR2 are read off the germline V gene as SGHTA and FQGNSA. V is reduced by 2 bases and J by 7 bases, leaving a spacing of 18 bases between them. Including the terminal cysteine and phenylalanine, the CDR3 comprises 16 residues. The sequence is cut down to CDR3 DNA, 48 bases in frame from base 1.